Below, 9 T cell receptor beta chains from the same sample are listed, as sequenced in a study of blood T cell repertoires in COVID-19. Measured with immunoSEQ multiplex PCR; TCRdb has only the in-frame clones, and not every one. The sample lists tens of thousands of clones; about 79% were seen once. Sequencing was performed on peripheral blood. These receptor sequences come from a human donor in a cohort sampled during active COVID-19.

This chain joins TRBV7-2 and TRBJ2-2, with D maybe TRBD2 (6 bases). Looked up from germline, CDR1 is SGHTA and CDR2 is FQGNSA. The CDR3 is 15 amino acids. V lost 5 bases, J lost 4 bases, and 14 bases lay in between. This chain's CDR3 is CASSLIQAGTGELFF. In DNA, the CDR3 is TGTGCCAGCAGCCTTATCCAAGCGGGCACCGGGGAGCTGTTTTTT.

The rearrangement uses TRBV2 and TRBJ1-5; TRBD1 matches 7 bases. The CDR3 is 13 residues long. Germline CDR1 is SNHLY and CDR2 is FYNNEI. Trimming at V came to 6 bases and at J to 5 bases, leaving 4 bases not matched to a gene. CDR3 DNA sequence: TGTGCCAGCAGCCCCGGACAGGATCAGCCCCAGCATTTT. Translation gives CASSPGQDQPQHF. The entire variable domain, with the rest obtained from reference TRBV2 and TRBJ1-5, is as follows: EPEVTQTPSHQVTQMGQEVILRCVPISNHLYFYWYRQILGQKVEFLVSFYNNEISEKSEIFDDQFSVERPDGSNFTLKIRSTKLEDSAMYFCASSPGQDQPQHFGDGTRLSIL.

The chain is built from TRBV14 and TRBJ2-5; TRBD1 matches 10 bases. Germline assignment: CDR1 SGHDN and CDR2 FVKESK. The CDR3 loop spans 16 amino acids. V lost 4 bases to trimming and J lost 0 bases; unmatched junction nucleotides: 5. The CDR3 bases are TGTGCCAGCAGCCCACCGGACAGGGGGTACCAAGAGACCCAGTACTTC. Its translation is CASSPPDRGYQETQYF.

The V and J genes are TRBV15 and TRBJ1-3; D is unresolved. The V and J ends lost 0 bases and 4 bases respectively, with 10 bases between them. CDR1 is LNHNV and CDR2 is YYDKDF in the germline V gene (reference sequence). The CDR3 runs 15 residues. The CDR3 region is CATSRDSGSGNTIYF. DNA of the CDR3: TGTGCCACCAGCAGAGATAGTGGGAGCGGAAACACCATATATTTT.

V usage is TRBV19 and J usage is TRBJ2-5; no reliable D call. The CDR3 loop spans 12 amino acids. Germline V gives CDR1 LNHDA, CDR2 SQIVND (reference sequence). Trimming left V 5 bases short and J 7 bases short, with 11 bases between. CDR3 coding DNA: TGTGCCAGTAGTGCGACCCCGGGGACCCAGTACTTC. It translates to CASSATPGTQYF. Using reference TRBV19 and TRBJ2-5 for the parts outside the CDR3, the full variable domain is DGGITQSPKYLFRKEGQNVTLSCEQNLNHDAMYWYRQDPGQGLRLIYYSQIVNDFQKGDIAEGYSVSREKKESFPLTVTSAQKNPTAFYLCASSATPGTQYFGPGTRLLVL.

This chain's CDR3 is CASSLEGSNQPQHF. The CDR3, as DNA: TGCGCCAGCAGCTTGGAGGGGAGCAATCAGCCCCAGCATTTT. The gene calls are TRBV5-1 and TRBJ1-5; maybe TRBD1 (5 bases). The CDR3 has 14 amino acids. The germline V and J ends were trimmed by 0 bases and 1 base, with 5 bases remaining between them. Germline CDR1 is SGHRS and CDR2 is YFSETQ.

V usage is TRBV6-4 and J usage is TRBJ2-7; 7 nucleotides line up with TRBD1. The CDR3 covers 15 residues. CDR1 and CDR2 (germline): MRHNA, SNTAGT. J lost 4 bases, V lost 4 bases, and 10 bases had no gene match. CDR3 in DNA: TGTGCCAGCAGTGTCAATCAGGGGGAAGGTTACGAGCAGTACTTC. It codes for CASSVNQGEGYEQYF.

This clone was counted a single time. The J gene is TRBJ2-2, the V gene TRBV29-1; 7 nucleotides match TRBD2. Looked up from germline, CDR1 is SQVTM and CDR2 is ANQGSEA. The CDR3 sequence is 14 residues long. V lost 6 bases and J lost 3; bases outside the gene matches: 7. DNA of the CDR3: TGCAGCGTCCACTCCGGGGGGTACACCGGGGAGCTGTTTTTT. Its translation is CSVHSGGYTGELFF.

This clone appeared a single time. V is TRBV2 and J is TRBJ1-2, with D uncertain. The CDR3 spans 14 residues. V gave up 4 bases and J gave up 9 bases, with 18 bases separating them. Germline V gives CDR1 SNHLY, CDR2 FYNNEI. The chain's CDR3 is CASSAGLGWRSYTF. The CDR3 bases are TGTGCCAGCAGTGCTGGACTGGGCTGGAGGAGCTACACCTTC.